Listed below are T cell receptor beta chains from one sample, sequenced in a study of T-cell memory formation after mild COVID-19. Via MiXCR, TCRdb re-called the 5' RACE reads, giving one row per CDR3 protein. The sample yields approximately 350,000 distinct CDR3 sequences, approximately 15% seen once. What was sequenced was PBMCs or a T cell subset sorted from them (not recorded which). The receptors stem from a man aged 18 to 30 who had mild COVID-19 (a few samples of this study predate the infection). Cell type and time point are not known. CDR3s include the opening cysteine and the closing phenylalanine or tryptophan. D genes are given only for firm matches. Size tells how often a clone was seen (once, few, many) or the class of an expanded clone, and some rows leave it out.

TRBJ2-3 | NA | NA | TRBV5-6 | TGTGCCAGCAGCTCCAGGAGGAGAGATACGCAGTATTTT | CASSSRRRDTQYF
TRBJ1-5 | TRBD1 | few | TRBV28 | TGTGCCAGCAGTACCCACCGGACAGGGGTCAATCAGCCCCAGCATTTT | CASSTHRTGVNQPQHF
TRBJ2-5 | TRBD1 | NA | TRBV6-5 | TGTGCCAGCACCCACGTGGGGACAGGGGGCGAAGAGACCCAGTACTTC | CASTHVGTGGEETQYF
TRBJ2-1 | NA | NA | TRBV18 | TGTGCCACCAAGAGCGAATATGAGCAGTTCTTC | CATKSEYEQFF
TRBJ2-2 | NA | many | TRBV12-3/TRBV12-4 | TGTGCCAGCAGTCTCCGGGACGGCGGGGAGCTGTTTTTT | CASSLRDGGELFF
TRBJ1-2 | NA | NA | TRBV4-1 | TGCGCCAGCAGCCCCTCGGCCGGGACCGATAACTATGGCTACACCTTC | CASSPSAGTDNYGYTF
TRBJ1-2 | NA | NA | TRBV4-3 | TGCGCCAGCAGCCAAGAGGGGAGGACCTCTTTCTATGGCTACACCTTC | CASSQEGRTSFYGYTF
TRBJ2-1 | NA | few | TRBV5-1 | TGCGCCAGCAGCTTGGCCCTTCTCTACTCCTACAATGAGCAGTTCTTC | CASSLALLYSYNEQFF
TRBJ2-3 | TRBD1 | few | TRBV5-4 | TGTGCCAGCAGTCCCGGACAGGGAAGGGCGGATACGCAGTATTTT | CASSPGQGRADTQYF
TRBJ2-2 | NA | many | TRBV11-2 | TGTGCCAGCAGCTTTGGGGGGAACACCGGGGAGCTGTTTTTT | CASSFGGNTGELFF
TRBJ2-3 | NA | many | TRBV10-1 | TGCGCCACCTCCTTAGGGTCTGCCCAAGATACGCAGTATTTT | CATSLGSAQDTQYF
TRBJ2-5 | NA | NA | TRBV29-1 | TGCAGCGTGGGGGGCTTGTCAGAGACCCAGTACTTC | CSVGGLSETQYF
TRBJ2-7 | NA | NA | TRBV20-1 | TGCAGTGCTAGGGTGGGGTCTAGCGCAGCCTACGAGCAGTACTTC | CSARVGSSAAYEQYF
TRBJ1-2 | NA | few | TRBV15 | TGTGCCACCAGCAGAGATCACAGGATTTACGGCTACACCTTC | CATSRDHRIYGYTF
TRBJ2-5 | TRBD1 | many | TRBV6-2/TRBV6-3 | TGTGCCAGCAGTCAGGACAGGGGACCACAAGAGACCCAGTACTTC | CASSQDRGPQETQYF
TRBJ1-1 | TRBD1 | few | TRBV10-3 | TGTGCCATCACCGACAGGGGAGGGGGCACTGAAGCTTTCTTT | CAITDRGGGTEAFF
TRBJ2-2 | TRBD2 | NA | TRBV4-2 | TGTGCCAGCAGCCAGGGAGGGCTCCCCGGGGAGCTGTTTTTT | CASSQGGLPGELFF
TRBJ1-2 | NA | few | TRBV12-3/TRBV12-4 | TGTGCCAGCAGGATCGGACAGATCTATGGCTACACCTTC | CASRIGQIYGYTF
TRBJ2-3 | TRBD2 | NA | TRBV3-1 | TGTGCCAGCAGCACCCCAGCGGCGGGGGGACGCACAGATACGCAGTATTTT | CASSTPAAGGRTDTQYF
TRBJ2-3 | TRBD2 | few | TRBV5-4 | TGTGCCAGCAGGGGGACTAGGCCCGCGGATACGCAGTATTTT | CASRGTRPADTQYF
TRBJ1-6 | TRBD1 | many | TRBV12-3/TRBV12-4 | TGTGCCAGCAGAACGACAGGGGCTTATTCACCCCTCCACTTT | CASRTTGAYSPLHF
TRBJ2-2 | TRBD2 | many | TRBV7-8 | TGTGCCTCGCGAGGGCTAGCGGGGAGTGGGGAGCTGTTTTTT | CASRGLAGSGELFF
TRBJ2-1 | TRBD2 | few | TRBV11-3 | TGTGCCAGCAGCTTAGGGTTGGGGGCTAGCGGGAACAATGAGCAGTTCTTC | CASSLGLGASGNNEQFF
TRBJ1-4 | NA | few | TRBV4-3 | TGCGCCAGCAGCCAAGATCTTCAGGACGTCTCAACTAATGAAAAACTGTTTTTT | CASSQDLQDVSTNEKLFF
TRBJ2-5 | NA | NA | TRBV5-1 | TGCGCCAGCAGCTTGGCCCACTTGCGCCAGGGGGGGACCCAGTACTTC | CASSLAHLRQGGTQYF
TRBJ2-1 | TRBD2 | NA | TRBV7-2 | TGTGCCAGCAGCTTTCCCCGGGGGGGTTCCTACAATGAGCAGTTCTTC | CASSFPRGGSYNEQFF
TRBJ1-2 | NA | NA | TRBV7-8 | TGTGCCAGCATGCTATTGGACAGCCGAGCAAACTATGGCTACACCTTC | CASMLLDSRANYGYTF
TRBJ1-2 | TRBD1 | once | TRBV12-5 | TGTGCTAGTGGTTTGGAGACAGGGGTAGGCTACACCTTC | CASGLETGVGYTF
TRBJ1-6 | NA | few | TRBV11-2 | TGTGCCAGCAGCAATCGGACCTCGGGGAATTCACCCCTCCACTTT | CASSNRTSGNSPLHF
TRBJ1-6 | NA | few | TRBV5-1 | TGCGCCAGCAGCTTGGTCGCAGGGAGGGATTCACCCCTCCACTTT | CASSLVAGRDSPLHF
TRBJ2-7 | NA | few | TRBV9 | TGTGCCAGCAGCGTTAGACCTAATGGCTACGAGCAGTACTTC | CASSVRPNGYEQYF
TRBJ1-5 | TRBD1 | NA | TRBV27 | TGTGCCAGCAGTTGGGGACAGGGGGCGGGACGGCCCCAGCATTTT | CASSWGQGAGRPQHF
TRBJ2-7 | NA | many | TRBV25-1 | TGTGCCAGCAGTGAATATACCGTTTACGAGCAGTACTTC | CASSEYTVYEQYF
TRBJ2-1 | TRBD2 | few | TRBV19 | TGTGCCAGTAGTTTCGTCGCGGGGGGACGCAATGAGCAGTTCTTC | CASSFVAGGRNEQFF
TRBJ2-3 | NA | many | TRBV5-1 | TGCGCCAGCAGCTTCGGGGGACAGAGAGATACGCAGTATTTT | CASSFGGQRDTQYF
TRBJ2-1 | TRBD1 | few | TRBV5-1 | TGCGCCAGCAGCCGGGACAGGGTTACTGGCAATGAGCAGTTCTTC | CASSRDRVTGNEQFF